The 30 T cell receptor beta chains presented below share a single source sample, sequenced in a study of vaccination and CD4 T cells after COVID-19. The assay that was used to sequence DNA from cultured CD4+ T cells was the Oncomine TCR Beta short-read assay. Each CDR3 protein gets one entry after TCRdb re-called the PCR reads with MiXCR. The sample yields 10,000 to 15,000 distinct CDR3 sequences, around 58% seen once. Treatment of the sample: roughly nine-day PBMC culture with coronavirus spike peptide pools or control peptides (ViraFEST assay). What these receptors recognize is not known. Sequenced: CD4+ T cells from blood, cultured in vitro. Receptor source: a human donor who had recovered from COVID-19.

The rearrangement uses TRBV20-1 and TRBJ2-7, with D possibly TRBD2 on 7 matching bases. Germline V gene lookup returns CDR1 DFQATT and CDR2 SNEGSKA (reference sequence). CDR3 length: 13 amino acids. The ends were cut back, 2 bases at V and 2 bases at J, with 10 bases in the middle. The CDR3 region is CSARRGRAYEQYF. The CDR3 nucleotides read TGCAGTGCTAGAAGGGGGAGGGCCTACGAGCAGTACTTC.

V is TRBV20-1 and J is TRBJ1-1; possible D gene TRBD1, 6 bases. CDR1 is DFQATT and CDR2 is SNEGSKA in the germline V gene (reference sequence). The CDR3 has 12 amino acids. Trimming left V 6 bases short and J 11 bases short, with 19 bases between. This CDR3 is CSASSPGVRAFF. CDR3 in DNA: TGCAGTGCGTCGTCCCCAGGGGTGAGGGCTTTCTTT.

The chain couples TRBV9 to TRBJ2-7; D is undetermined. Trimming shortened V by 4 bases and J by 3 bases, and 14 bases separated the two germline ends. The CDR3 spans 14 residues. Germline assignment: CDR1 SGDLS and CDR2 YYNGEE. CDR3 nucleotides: TGTGCCAGCAGCCCAGATCCTCTGAGCTACGAGCAGTACTTC. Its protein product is CASSPDPLSYEQYF. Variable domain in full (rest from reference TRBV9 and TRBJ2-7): DSGVTQTPKHLITATGQRVTLRCSPRSGDLSVYWYQQSLDQGLQFLIQYYNGEERAKGNILERFSAQQFPDLHSELNLSSLELGDSALYFCASSPDPLSYEQYFGPGTRLTVT.

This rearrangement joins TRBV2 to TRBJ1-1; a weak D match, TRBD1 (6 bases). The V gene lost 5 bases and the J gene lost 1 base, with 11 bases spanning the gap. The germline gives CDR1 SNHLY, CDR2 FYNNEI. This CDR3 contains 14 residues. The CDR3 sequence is CASSRGGTNTEAFF. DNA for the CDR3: TGTGCCAGCAGTAGGGGGGGGACGAACACTGAAGCTTTCTTT. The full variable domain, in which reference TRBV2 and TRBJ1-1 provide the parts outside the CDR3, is EPEVTQTPSHQVTQMGQEVILRCVPISNHLYFYWYRQILGQKVEFLVSFYNNEISEKSEIFDDQFSVERPDGSNFTLKIRSTKLEDSAMYFCASSRGGTNTEAFFGQGTRLTVV.

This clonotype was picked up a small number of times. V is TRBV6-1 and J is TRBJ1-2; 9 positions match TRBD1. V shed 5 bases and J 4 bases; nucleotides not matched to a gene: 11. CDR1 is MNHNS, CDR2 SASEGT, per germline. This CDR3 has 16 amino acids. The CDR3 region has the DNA TGTGCCAGCAGTCCCCAGGCTACAGGGGGCGTCTATGGCTACACCTTC. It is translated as CASSPQATGGVYGYTF.

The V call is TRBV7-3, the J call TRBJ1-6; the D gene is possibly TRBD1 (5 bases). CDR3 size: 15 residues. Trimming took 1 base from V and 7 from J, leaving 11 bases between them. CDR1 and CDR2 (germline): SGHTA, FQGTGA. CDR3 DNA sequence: TGTGCCAGCAGCTTAAGGGGACGGCCAAATTCACCCCTCCACTTT. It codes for CASSLRGRPNSPLHF.

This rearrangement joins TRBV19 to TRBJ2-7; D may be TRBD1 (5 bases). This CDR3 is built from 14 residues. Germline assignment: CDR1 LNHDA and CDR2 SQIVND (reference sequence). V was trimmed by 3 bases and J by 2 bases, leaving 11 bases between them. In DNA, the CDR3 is TGTGCCAGTAGTATTTTAAGGGGTCCCTACGAGCAGTACTTC. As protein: CASSILRGPYEQYF.

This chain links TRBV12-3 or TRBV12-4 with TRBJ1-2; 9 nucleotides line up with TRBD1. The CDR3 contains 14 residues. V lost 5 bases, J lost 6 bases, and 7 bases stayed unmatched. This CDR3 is CASSPGTGFDGYTF. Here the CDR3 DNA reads TGTGCCAGCAGTCCGGGGACAGGGTTCGATGGCTACACCTTC.

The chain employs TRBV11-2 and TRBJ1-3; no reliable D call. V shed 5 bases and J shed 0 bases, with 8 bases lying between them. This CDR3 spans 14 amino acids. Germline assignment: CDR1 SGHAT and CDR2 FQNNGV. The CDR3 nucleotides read TGTGCCAGCAGCATAGCGGTCTCTGGAAACACCATATATTTT. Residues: CASSIAVSGNTIYF.

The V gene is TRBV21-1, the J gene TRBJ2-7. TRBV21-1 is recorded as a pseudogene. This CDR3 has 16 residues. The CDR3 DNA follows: TGTGCCAGCAGCCTCCGACCTGGACGGTACTACTACGAGCAGTACTTC. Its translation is CASSLRPGRYYYEQYF.

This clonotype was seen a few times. The CDR3 sequence is CASSADRSNQPQHF. DNA for the CDR3: TGTGCCAGCAGTGCGGACAGAAGCAATCAGCCCCAGCATTTT. The chain carries TRBV2 and TRBJ1-5; D possibly corresponds to TRBD1 (6 bases). Germline V gives CDR1 SNHLY, CDR2 FYNNEI. This CDR3 is 14 amino acids long. V lost 4 bases to trimming and J lost 1 base, with 8 bases between them.

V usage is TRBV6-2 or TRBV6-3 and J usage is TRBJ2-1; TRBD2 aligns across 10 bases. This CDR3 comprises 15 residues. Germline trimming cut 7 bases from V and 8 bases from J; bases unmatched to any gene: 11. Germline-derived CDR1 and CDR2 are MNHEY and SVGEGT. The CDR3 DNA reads TGTGCCAGCAAAACAGCTAGCGGGAGCCCCTATGAGCAGTTCTTC. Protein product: CASKTASGSPYEQFF.

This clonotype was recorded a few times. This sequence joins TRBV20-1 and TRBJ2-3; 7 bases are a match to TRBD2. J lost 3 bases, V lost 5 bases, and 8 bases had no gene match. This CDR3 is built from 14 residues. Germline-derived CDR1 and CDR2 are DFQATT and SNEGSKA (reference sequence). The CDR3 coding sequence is TGCAGTGCTGACCTAGCGGTGGGGACAGATACGCAGTATTTT. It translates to CSADLAVGTDTQYF.

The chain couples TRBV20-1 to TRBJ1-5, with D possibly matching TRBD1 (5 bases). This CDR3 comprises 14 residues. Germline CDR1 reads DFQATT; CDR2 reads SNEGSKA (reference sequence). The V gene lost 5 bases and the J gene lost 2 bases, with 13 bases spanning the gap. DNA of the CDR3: TGCAGTGCTCATAGGGGATATGGCAATCAGCCCCAGCATTTT. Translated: CSAHRGYGNQPQHF.

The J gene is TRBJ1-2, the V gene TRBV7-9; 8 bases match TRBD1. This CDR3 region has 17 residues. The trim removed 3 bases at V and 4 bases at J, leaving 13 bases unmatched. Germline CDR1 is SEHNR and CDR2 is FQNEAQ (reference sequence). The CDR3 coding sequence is TGTGCCAGCAGCTTTTCGCAGGGGGCTTACTCCGCCTATGGCTACACCTTC. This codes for CASSFSQGAYSAYGYTF. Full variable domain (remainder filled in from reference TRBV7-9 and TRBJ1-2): DTGVSQNPRHKITKRGQNVTFRCDPISEHNRLYWYRQTLGQGPEFLTYFQNEAQLEKSRLLSDRFSAERPKGSFSTLEIQRTEQGDSAMYLCASSFSQGAYSAYGYTFGSGTRLTVV.

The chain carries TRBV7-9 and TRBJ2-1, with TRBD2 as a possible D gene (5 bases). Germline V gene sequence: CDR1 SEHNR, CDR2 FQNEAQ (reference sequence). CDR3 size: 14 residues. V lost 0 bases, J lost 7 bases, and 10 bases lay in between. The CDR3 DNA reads TGTGCCAGCAGCTTAGCTGGACTTCATAATGAGCAGTTCTTC. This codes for CASSLAGLHNEQFF.

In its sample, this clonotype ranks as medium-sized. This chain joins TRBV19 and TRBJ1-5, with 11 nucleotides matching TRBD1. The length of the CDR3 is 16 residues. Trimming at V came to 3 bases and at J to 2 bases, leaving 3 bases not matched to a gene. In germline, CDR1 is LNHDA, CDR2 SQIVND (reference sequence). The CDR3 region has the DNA TGTGCCAGTAGTATCCGGGACAGGGGGGGCAATCAGCCCCAGCATTTT. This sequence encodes CASSIRDRGGNQPQHF.

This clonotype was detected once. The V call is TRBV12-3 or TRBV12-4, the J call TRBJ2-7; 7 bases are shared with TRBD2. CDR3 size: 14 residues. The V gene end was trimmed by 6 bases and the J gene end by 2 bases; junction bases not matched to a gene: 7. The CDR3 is CASRPAGVPYEQYF. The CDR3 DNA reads TGTGCCAGCAGGCCCGCGGGAGTACCCTACGAGCAGTACTTC.

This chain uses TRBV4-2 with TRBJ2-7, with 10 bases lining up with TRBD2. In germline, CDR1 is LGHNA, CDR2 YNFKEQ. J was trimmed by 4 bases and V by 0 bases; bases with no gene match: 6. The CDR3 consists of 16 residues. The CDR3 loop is CASSQEQASGSYEQYF. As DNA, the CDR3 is TGTGCCAGCAGCCAAGAACAAGCTAGCGGGAGTTACGAGCAGTACTTC.

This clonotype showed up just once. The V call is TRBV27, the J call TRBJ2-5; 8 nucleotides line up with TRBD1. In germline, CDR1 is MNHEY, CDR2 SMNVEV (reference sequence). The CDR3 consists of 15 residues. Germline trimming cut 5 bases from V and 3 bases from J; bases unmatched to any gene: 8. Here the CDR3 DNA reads TGTGCCAGCAGTGGGCCCGCGACAGGGGAAGAGACCCAGTACTTC. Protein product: CASSGPATGEETQYF.

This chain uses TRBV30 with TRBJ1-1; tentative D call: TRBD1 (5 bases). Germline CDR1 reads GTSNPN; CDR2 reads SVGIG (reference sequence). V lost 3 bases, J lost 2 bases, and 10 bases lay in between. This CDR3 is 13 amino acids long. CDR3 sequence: CAWRARVNTEAFF. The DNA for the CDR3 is TGTGCCTGGAGGGCCAGGGTCAACACTGAAGCTTTCTTT. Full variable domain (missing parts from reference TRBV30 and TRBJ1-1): SQTIHQWPATLVQPVGSPLSLECTVEGTSNPNLYWYRQAAGRGLQLLFYSVGIGQISSEVPQNLSASRPQDRQFILSSKKLLLSDSGFYLCAWRARVNTEAFFGQGTRLTVV.

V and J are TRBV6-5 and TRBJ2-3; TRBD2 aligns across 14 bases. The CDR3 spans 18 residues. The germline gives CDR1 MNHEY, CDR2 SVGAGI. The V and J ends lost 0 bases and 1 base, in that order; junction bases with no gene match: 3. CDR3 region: CASSYSSGLAGGTDTQYF. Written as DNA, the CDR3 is TGTGCCAGCAGTTACTCATCGGGACTAGCGGGAGGCACAGATACGCAGTATTTT.

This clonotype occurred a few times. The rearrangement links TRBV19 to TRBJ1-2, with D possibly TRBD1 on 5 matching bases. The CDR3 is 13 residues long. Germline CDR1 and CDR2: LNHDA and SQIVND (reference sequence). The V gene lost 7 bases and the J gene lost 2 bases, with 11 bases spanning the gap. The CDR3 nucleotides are TGTGCCAGTACCCCAGGGCTCAACTATGGCTACACCTTC. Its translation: CASTPGLNYGYTF.

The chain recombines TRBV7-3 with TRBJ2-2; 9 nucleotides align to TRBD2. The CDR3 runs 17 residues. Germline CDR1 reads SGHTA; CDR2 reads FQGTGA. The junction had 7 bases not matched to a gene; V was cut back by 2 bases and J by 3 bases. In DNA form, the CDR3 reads TGTGCCAGCAGCTTATCTCCTGGCGGGAGGGACACCGGGGAGCTGTTTTTT. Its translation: CASSLSPGGRDTGELFF.

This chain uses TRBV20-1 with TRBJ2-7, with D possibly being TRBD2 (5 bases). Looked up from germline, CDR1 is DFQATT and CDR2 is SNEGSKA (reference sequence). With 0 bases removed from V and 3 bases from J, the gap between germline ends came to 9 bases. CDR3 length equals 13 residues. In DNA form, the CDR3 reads TGCAGTGCTAGAGAAAACCGGGACTACGAGCAGTACTTC. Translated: CSARENRDYEQYF.

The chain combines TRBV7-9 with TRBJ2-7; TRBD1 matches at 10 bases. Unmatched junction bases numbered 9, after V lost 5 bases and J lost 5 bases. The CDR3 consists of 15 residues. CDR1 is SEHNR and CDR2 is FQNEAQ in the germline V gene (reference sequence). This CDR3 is CASSVGRTGGDEQYF. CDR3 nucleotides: TGTGCCAGCAGCGTCGGGAGGACAGGGGGGGACGAGCAGTACTTC.

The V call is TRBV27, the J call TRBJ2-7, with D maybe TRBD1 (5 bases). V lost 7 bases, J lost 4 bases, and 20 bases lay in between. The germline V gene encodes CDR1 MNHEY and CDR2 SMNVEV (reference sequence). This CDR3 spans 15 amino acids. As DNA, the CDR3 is TGTGCCAGCACCCCATTGGGAAGGACATCGTACGAGCAGTACTTC. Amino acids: CASTPLGRTSYEQYF.

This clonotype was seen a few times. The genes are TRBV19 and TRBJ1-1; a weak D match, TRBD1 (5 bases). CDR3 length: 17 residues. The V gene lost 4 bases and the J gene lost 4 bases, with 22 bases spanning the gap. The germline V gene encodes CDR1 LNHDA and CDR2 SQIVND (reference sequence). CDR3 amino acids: CASSTHPGPGGGTEAFF. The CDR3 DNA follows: TGTGCCAGTAGTACGCACCCGGGGCCCGGAGGCGGCACTGAAGCTTTCTTT.

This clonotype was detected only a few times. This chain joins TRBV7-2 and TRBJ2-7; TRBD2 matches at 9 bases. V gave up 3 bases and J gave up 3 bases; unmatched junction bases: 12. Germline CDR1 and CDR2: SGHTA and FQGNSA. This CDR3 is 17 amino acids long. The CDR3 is CASSFGGGSGRFYEQYF. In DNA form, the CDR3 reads TGTGCCAGCAGCTTCGGGGGCGGTAGCGGGAGATTCTACGAGCAGTACTTC.

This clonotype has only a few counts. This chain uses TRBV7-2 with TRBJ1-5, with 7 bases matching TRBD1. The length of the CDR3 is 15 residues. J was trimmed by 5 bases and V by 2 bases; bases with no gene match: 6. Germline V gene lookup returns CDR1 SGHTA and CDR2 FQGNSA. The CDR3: CASSLSGTAHQPQHF. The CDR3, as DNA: TGTGCCAGCAGCTTATCCGGGACAGCACATCAGCCCCAGCATTTT.